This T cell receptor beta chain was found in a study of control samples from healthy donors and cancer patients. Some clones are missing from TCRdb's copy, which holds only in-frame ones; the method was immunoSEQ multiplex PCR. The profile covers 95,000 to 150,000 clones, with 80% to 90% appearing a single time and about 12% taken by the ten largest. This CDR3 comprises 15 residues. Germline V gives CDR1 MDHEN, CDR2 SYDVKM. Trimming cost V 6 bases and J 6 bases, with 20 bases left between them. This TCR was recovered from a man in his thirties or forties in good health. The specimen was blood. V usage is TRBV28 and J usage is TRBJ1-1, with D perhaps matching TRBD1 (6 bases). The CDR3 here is CASSLGAGAVAEAFF. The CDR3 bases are TGTGCCAGCAGCTTGGGGGCCGGGGCGGTGGCTGAAGCTTTCTTT.